This TCR beta chain emerged from a study of cytomegalovirus exposure and HLA in healthy donors. Points from the study as a whole: CMV serostatus alone was available as immune exposure information. Common viral pathogens seemed to be connected with several of the most significant clusters, according to a later analysis. Cytomegalovirus-associated status was assigned to about 160 TCR beta chains. A prior analysis recorded that most TCR beta V segments were productive about 87% or about 30% of the time.

Use of 60 Vbeta and 13 Jbeta primers characterized the PCR. TCRdb's copy holds only in-frame clones and misses some; the assay was immunoSEQ multiplex PCR. This sample's table has about 72,000 clones. With 0 bases clipped from V and 5 bases from J, the junction kept 9 bases outside the gene matches. The CDR3 covers 16 residues. Looked up from germline, CDR1 is SGHRS and CDR2 is YFSETQ. Of note for this clone: Its antigen is not known.

The receptor's source is a middle-aged man in good health and CMV-seropositive. V gene TRBV5-1 combines with J gene TRBJ2-3, with TRBD1 matching over 7 bases. Input material: PBMCs. CDR3 sequence reads: CASSLGYKGAEDTQYF. The DNA of the CDR3 is TGCGCCAGCAGCTTGGGTTATAAGGGGGCGGAAGATACGCAGTATTTT.